A single sample is the source of the 17 T cell receptor beta chains below, sequenced in a study of blood T cell repertoires in COVID-19. Clones were sequenced by immunoSEQ multiplex PCR, and TCRdb holds only the in-frame ones, with some missing. The table lists 130,000 or so clones, almost 85% of them singletons. The specimen sequenced was peripheral blood. The receptors here all came from a man aged 55 to 70 with acute or convalescent COVID-19.

This clone was counted between two and nine times. The gene calls are TRBV7-9 and TRBJ1-6; 7 bases map to TRBD1. With 6 bases clipped from V and 14 bases from J, the junction kept 25 bases outside the gene matches. Germline V lookup: CDR1 SEHNR, CDR2 FQNEAQ (reference sequence). The CDR3 has 18 residues. The CDR3 spells CASSFTGTEDLRQGTLHF. The CDR3 DNA follows: TGTGCCAGCAGTTTTACCGGGACCGAGGATCTTCGACAGGGCACCCTCCACTTT.

The rearrangement links TRBV19 to TRBJ2-5, with 9 bases that match TRBD1. Per the germline V gene, CDR1 is LNHDA and CDR2 is SQIVND (reference sequence). Losses at the gene ends were 4 bases for V and 5 bases for J; bases not matched to a gene: 5. The CDR3 is 14 amino acids. The CDR3 bases are TGTGCCAGTAGTAAGGGACAGGGATTTGAGACCCAGTACTTC. Residues: CASSKGQGFETQYF.

The V call is TRBV6-5, the J call TRBJ1-2; a weak D match, TRBD1 (5 bases). Per the germline V gene, CDR1 is MNHEY and CDR2 is SVGAGI. The CDR3 runs 14 residues. Trimming cost V 6 bases and J 8 bases, with 19 bases left between them. The CDR3 loop reads CASSHRRRGGGYTF. Written as DNA, the CDR3 is TGTGCCAGCAGCCACCGCAGAAGGGGAGGGGGCTACACCTTC.

This chain links TRBV2 with TRBJ1-2, with TRBD1 identical over 9 bases. CDR1 and CDR2 from the germline V gene are SNHLY and FYNNEI. V lost 2 bases, J lost 6 bases, and 7 bases stayed unmatched. The CDR3 runs to 15 residues. Here the CDR3 reads CASSERMTGGDGYTF. The CDR3 DNA follows: TGTGCCAGCAGTGAACGCATGACAGGGGGGGATGGCTACACCTTC. Complete variable domain (other parts from reference TRBV2 and TRBJ1-2): EPEVTQTPSHQVTQMGQEVILRCVPISNHLYFYWYRQILGQKVEFLVSFYNNEISEKSEIFDDQFSVERPDGSNFTLKIRSTKLEDSAMYFCASSERMTGGDGYTFGSGTRLTVV.

The V gene is TRBV11-2, the J gene TRBJ2-3, with TRBD2 matching 13 bases. Unmatched junction bases numbered 2, after V lost 0 bases and J lost 8 bases. The CDR3 is 15 amino acids. Germline values: CDR1 SGHAT, CDR2 FQNNGV. CDR3: CASSLDGLAGVTQYF. The CDR3 DNA reads as TGTGCCAGCAGCTTAGATGGACTAGCGGGAGTTACGCAGTATTTT.

The chain links TRBV19 to TRBJ1-1, with TRBD1 identical over 11 bases. Germline assignment: CDR1 LNHDA and CDR2 SQIVND (reference sequence). The CDR3 totals 16 residues. Germline trimming cut 6 bases from V and 4 bases from J; bases unmatched to any gene: 10. The DNA for the CDR3 is TGTGCCAGTAGGTTGGGGGACAGGGGGTCGGGCACTGAAGCTTTCTTT. It is translated as CASRLGDRGSGTEAFF.

The CDR3: CASSLGTGARNSPLHF. The CDR3 nucleotides read TGCGCCAGCAGCTTGGGGACTGGTGCCCGGAATTCACCCCTCCACTTT. V gene TRBV5-1 combines with J gene TRBJ1-6, with no clear D. The CDR3 has 16 amino acids. Trimming took off 0 bases at V and 7 bases at J, with 14 bases between the two ends. Germline CDR1 SGHRS, CDR2 YFSETQ.

The V call is TRBV28, the J call TRBJ1-3; D possibly corresponds to TRBD1 (6 bases). The CDR3 is 14 amino acids. CDR1 MDHEN and CDR2 SYDVKM come from the germline V gene. Trimming removed 6 bases from V and 1 base from J, with 10 bases in between. The CDR3 is CASRVTGSGNTIYF. CDR3 in DNA: TGTGCCAGCAGAGTCACAGGGTCTGGAAACACCATATATTTT.

The chain is built from TRBV7-3 and TRBJ2-3; 7 positions agree with TRBD1. The CDR3 is made up of 16 amino acids. The J segment lost 0 bases and the V segment lost 8 bases, leaving 11 bases of the junction unmatched. CDR1 SGHTA and CDR2 FQGTGA come from the germline V gene. CDR3 protein: CASAGGQQTSTDTQYF. For the CDR3, the DNA is TGTGCCAGCGCTGGGGGACAGCAAACTAGCACAGATACGCAGTATTTT.

V and J are TRBV5-1 and TRBJ1-4; 7 nucleotides match TRBD1. J lost 8 bases, V lost 0 bases, and 7 bases had no gene match. Germline loops: CDR1 SGHRS, CDR2 YFSETQ. The CDR3 consists of 15 residues. In DNA, the CDR3 is TGCGCCAGCAGCTTGGGAGACAGGGTTGGGGAAAAACTGTTTTTT. Translation: CASSLGDRVGEKLFF.

The gene calls are TRBV7-8 and TRBJ2-1; TRBD2 aligns across 11 bases. This CDR3 has 18 residues. CDR1 SGHVS and CDR2 FQNEAQ come from the germline V gene. With 5 bases clipped from V and 8 bases from J, the junction kept 17 bases outside the gene matches. This CDR3 reads CASSGGLAEAWGADEQFF. CDR3 in DNA: TGTGCCAGCAGCGGGGGACTAGCGGAGGCTTGGGGCGCGGATGAGCAGTTCTTC.

The chain uses TRBV27 and TRBJ2-1; D might be TRBD1 (6 bases). The CDR3 runs to 14 residues. V was clipped by 3 bases and J by 13 bases, with 19 bases between them. Germline-derived CDR1 and CDR2 are MNHEY and SMNVEV (reference sequence). Here the CDR3 DNA reads TGTGCCAGCAGTTTCCAACTGGACAGCCGGGGTCAGTTCTTC. Translating gives CASSFQLDSRGQFF.

The chain recombines TRBV19 with TRBJ2-7, with 7 bases fitting TRBD2. This CDR3 has 15 residues. CDR1 and CDR2 (germline): LNHDA, SQIVND (reference sequence). V shed 2 bases, J shed 0 bases, and the junction held 4 bases outside the gene matches. The CDR3 DNA is TGTGCCAGTAGTATAAGCGGGGTGAGCTCCTACGAGCAGTACTTC. It encodes CASSISGVSSYEQYF.

This clone was observed a handful of times. The chain uses TRBV19 and TRBJ1-1; 8 nucleotides line up with TRBD1. V lost 6 bases to trimming and J lost 1 base; unmatched junction nucleotides: 10. Per germline, CDR1 LNHDA and CDR2 SQIVND (reference sequence). The CDR3 spans 16 residues. The CDR3 sequence: CASRGRGRGRNTEAFF. The CDR3 DNA follows: TGTGCCAGTAGAGGCCGGGGCAGGGGGCGGAACACTGAAGCTTTCTTT. The full variable domain, in which reference TRBV19 and TRBJ1-1 provide the parts outside the CDR3, is DGGITQSPKYLFRKEGQNVTLSCEQNLNHDAMYWYRQDPGQGLRLIYYSQIVNDFQKGDIAEGYSVSREKKESFPLTVTSAQKNPTAFYLCASRGRGRGRNTEAFFGQGTRLTVV.

The rearrangement joins TRBV7-3 to TRBJ1-4, with D possibly being TRBD1 (5 bases). The ends were cut back, 5 bases at V and 8 bases at J, with 12 bases in the middle. There are 13 residues in the CDR3. Germline V gene lookup returns CDR1 SGHTA and CDR2 FQGTGA. The CDR3 protein is CASSRGEGEKLFF. The DNA for the CDR3 is TGTGCCAGCAGCCGAGGGGAGGGAGAAAAACTGTTTTTT.

The rearrangement joins TRBV15 to TRBJ1-4; maybe TRBD1 (6 bases). Germline V gives CDR1 LNHNV, CDR2 YYDKDF (reference sequence). This CDR3 comprises 14 residues. Trimming took off 5 bases at V and 8 bases at J, with 15 bases between the two ends. CDR3 loop: CATSSGQGTEKLFF. The CDR3, as DNA: TGTGCCACCAGCTCAGGGCAGGGGACGGAAAAACTGTTTTTT. The whole variable domain, remainder taken from reference TRBV15 and TRBJ1-4, is DAMVIQNPRYQVTQFGKPVTLSCSQTLNHNVMYWYQQKSSQAPKLLFHYYDKDFNNEADTPDNFQSRRPNTSFCFLDIRSPGLGDTAMYLCATSSGQGTEKLFFGSGTQLSVL.

Comment on this clone: Distinct nucleotide sequences in the sample also encode this CDR3. The chain recombines TRBV18 with TRBJ2-7; tentative D call: TRBD1 (6 bases). Trimming stripped 3 bases from V and 0 bases from J, with 12 bases between. This CDR3 has 15 residues. Germline V gene lookup returns CDR1 KGHSH and CDR2 LQKENI. DNA for the CDR3: TGTGCCAGCTCACCTCGAAGGGACACCTCCTACGAGCAGTACTTC. Translation: CASSPRRDTSYEQYF.